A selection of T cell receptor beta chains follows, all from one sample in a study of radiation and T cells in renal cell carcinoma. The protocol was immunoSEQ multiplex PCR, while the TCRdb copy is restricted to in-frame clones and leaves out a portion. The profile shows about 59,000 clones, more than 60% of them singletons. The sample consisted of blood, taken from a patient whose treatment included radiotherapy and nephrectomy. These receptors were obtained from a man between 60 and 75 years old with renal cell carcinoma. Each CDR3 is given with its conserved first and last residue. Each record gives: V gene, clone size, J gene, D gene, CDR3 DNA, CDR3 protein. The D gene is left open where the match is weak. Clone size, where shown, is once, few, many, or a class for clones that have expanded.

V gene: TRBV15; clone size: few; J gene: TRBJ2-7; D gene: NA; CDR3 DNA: TGTGCCACCAGCAGAGCCGTAAATTTCAGGGATGGCGAGCAGTACTTC; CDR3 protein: CATSRAVNFRDGEQYF
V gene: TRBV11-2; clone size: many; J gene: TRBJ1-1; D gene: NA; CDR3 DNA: TGTGCCAGCAGCTTTCGAGCAGAGGAAGCTTTCTTT; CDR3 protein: CASSFRAEEAFF
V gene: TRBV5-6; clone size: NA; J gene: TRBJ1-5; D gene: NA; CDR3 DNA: TGTGCCAGCAGCTTGGCGGGCGGGGGCAGACAGCCCCAGCATTTT; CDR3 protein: CASSLAGGGRQPQHF
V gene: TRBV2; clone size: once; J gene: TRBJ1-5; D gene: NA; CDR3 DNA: TGTGCCAGCAGTGAATGGGGAAGTTATCAGCCCCAGCATTTT; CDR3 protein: CASSEWGSYQPQHF
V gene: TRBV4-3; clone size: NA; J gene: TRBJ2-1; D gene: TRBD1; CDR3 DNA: TGCGCCAGCAGCCAAGAACCGGGACAGGGATTCTATGAGCAGTTCTTC; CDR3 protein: CASSQEPGQGFYEQFF
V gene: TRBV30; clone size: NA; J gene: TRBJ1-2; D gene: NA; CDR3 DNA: TGTGCCTTTGATTCCTATGGCTACACCTTC; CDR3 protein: CAFDSYGYTF
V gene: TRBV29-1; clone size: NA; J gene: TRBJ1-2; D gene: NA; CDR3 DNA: TGCAGCGTTGAAGATAGACGGACACTTTTCTATGGCTACACCTTC; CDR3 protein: CSVEDRRTLFYGYTF
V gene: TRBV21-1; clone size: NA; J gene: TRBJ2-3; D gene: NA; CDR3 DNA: TGTGCCAGCAGCACCGACAGGGGGCGCAATCTCGCAGATACGCAGTATTTT; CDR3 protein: CASSTDRGRNLADTQYF
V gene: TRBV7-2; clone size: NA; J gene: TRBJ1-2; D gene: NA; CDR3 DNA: TGTGCCAGCAGCTTAATGGGGCTCTTGTTC; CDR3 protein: CASSLMGLLF
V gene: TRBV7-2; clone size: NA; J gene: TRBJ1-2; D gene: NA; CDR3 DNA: TGTGCCAGCAGCTCTCAGTCAACTGGGCCCTATGGCTACACCTTC; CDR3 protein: CASSSQSTGPYGYTF
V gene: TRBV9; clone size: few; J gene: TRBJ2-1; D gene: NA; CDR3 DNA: TGTGCCAGCAGCGTGGGACCGGGGATAGACTCCTACAATGAGCAGTTCTTC; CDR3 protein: CASSVGPGIDSYNEQFF
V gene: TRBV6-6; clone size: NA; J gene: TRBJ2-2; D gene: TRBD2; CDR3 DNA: TGTGCCAGCAGTCAGGGACTAGCGGCGAACACCGGGGAGCTGTTTTTT; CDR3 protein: CASSQGLAANTGELFF
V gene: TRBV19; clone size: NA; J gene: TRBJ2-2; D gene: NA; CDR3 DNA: TGTGCCAGCGGGGGATTCACCGGGGAGCTGTTTTTT; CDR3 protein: CASGGFTGELFF
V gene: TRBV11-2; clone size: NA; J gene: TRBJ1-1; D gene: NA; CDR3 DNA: TGTGCCAGCAGCTTAGTAGGGGTGAGGACTGAAGCTTTCTTT; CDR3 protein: CASSLVGVRTEAFF
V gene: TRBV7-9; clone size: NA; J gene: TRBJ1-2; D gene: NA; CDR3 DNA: TGTGCCAGCAGCTGGACCACCAACTATGGCTACACCTTC; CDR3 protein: CASSWTTNYGYTF